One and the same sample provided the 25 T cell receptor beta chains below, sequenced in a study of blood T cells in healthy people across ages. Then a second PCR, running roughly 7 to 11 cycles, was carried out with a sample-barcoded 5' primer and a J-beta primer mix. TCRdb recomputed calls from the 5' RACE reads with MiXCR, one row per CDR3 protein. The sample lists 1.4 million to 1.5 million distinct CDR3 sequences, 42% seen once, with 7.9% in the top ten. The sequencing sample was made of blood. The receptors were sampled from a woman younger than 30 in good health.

The CDR3, as DNA: TGTGCCAGCAGTTACCTAGAGGGGCGGGGCGACTACGAGCAGTACTTC. Amino acids: CASSYLEGRGDYEQYF. This chain uses TRBV6-6 with TRBJ2-7; possibly TRBD2 for D (6 bases). This CDR3 has 16 residues. CDR1 is MNHNY and CDR2 is SVGAGI in the germline V gene (reference sequence). Trimming took 2 bases from V and 3 from J, leaving 17 bases between them.

For the CDR3, the DNA is TGTGCCAGCAGTTACGCGACAGTTAACTATGGCTACACCTTC. This translates into CASSYATVNYGYTF. The V call is TRBV6-5, the J call TRBJ1-2; a weak D match, TRBD1 (5 bases). V dropped 2 bases and J dropped 1 base, with 8 bases sitting between them. The germline V gene has CDR1 MNHEY and CDR2 SVGAGI. The CDR3 has 14 residues.

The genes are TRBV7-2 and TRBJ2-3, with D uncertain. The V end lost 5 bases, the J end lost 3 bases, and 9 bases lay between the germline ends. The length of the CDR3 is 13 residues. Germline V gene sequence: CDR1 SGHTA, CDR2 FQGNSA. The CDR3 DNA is TGTGCCAGCAGCGACGGAGATACAGATACGCAGTATTTT. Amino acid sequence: CASSDGDTDTQYF.

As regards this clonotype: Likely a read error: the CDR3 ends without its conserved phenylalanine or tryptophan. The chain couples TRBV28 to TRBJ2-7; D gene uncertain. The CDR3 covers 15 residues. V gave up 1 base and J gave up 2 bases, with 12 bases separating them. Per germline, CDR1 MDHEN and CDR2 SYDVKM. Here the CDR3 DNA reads TGTGCCAGCAGTTTATCTGGGGTCAGAACCTACGAGCAGTACTGC. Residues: CASSLSGVRTYEQYC.

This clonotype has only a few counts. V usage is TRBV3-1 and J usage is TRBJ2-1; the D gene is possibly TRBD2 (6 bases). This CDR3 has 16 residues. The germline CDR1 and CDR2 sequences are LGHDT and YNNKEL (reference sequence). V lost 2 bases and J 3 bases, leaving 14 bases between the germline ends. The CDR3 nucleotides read TGTGCCAGCAGCCAAAGAAGGTGGGAGGTCTACAATGAGCAGTTCTTC. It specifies CASSQRRWEVYNEQFF.

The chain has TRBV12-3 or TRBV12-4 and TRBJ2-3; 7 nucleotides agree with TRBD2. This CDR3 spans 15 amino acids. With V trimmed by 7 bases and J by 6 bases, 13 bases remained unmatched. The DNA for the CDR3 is TGTGCCAGCACCCCGGGGGGTTCGGGTTGGGATACGCAGTATTTT. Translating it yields CASTPGGSGWDTQYF.

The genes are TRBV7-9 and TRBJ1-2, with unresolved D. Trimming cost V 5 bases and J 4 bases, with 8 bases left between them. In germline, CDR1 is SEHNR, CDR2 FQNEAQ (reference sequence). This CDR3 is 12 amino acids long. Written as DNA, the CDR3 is TGTGCCAGCAGCCAGGAGAGCTATGGCTACACCTTC. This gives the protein CASSQESYGYTF.

The CDR3 protein is CASSLRQGASPKQFF. In DNA, the CDR3 is TGTGCCAGCAGTCTTAGGCAGGGGGCATCCCCGAAGCAGTTCTTC. The chain uses TRBV28 and TRBJ2-1, with 8 bases aligning to TRBD1. The CDR3 extends over 15 amino acids. In germline, CDR1 is MDHEN, CDR2 SYDVKM. J was trimmed by 11 bases and V by 5 bases; bases with no gene match: 14.

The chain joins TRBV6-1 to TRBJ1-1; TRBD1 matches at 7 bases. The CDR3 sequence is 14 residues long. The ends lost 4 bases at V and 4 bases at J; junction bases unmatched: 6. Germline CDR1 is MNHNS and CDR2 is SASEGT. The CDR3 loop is CASSVTGDITEAFF. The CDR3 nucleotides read TGTGCCAGCAGTGTTACAGGGGACATCACTGAAGCTTTCTTT.

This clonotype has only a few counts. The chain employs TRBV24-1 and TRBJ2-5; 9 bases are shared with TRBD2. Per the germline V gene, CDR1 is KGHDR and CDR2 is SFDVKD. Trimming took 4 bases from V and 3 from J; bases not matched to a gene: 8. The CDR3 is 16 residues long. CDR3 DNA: TGTGCCACCAGTGACCCGCTCGGGACTAGCAAAGAGACCCAGTACTTC. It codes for CATSDPLGTSKETQYF.

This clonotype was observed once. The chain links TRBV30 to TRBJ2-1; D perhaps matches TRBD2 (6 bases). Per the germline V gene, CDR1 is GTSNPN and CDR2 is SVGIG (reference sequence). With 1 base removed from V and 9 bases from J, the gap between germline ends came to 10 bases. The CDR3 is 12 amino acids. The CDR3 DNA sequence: TGTGCCTGGAGTGGAAGGGACTTTGAGCAGTTCTTC. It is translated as CAWSGRDFEQFF.

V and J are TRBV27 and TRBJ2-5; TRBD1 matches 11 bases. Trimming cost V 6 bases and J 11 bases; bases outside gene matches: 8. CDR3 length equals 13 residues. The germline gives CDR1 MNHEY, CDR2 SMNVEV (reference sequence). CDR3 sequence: CASRGDRGEEQYF. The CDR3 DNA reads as TGTGCCAGCAGGGGGGACAGGGGGGAAGAGCAGTACTTC.

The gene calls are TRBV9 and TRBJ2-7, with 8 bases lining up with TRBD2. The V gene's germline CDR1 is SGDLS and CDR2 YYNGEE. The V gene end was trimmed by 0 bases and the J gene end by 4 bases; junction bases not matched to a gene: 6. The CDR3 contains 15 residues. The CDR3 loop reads CASSVEDGGGYEQYF. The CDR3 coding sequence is TGTGCCAGCAGCGTAGAGGACGGGGGGGGATACGAGCAGTACTTC.

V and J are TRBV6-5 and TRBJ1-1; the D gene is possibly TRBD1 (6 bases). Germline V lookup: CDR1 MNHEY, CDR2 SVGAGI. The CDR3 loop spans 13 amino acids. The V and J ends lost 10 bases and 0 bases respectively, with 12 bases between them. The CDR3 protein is CATEDSMNTEAFF. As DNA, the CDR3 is TGTGCCACCGAGGACAGTATGAACACTGAAGCTTTCTTT.

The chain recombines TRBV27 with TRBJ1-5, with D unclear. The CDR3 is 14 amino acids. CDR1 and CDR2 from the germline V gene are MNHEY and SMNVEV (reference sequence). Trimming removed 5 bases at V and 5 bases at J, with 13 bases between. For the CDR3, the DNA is TGTGCCAGCAGTCAAAGTGTTAAGGATCAGCCCCAGCATTTT. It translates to CASSQSVKDQPQHF.

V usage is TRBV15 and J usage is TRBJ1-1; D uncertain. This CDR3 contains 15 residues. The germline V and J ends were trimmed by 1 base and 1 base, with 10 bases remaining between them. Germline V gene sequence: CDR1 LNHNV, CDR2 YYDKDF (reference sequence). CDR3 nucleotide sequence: TGTGCCACCAGCAGAGGGTCAAGGACGAACACTGAAGCTTTCTTT. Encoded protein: CATSRGSRTNTEAFF. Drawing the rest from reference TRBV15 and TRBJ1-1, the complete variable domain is DAMVIQNPRYQVTQFGKPVTLSCSQTLNHNVMYWYQQKSSQAPKLLFHYYDKDFNNEADTPDNFQSRRPNTSFCFLDIRSPGLGDTAMYLCATSRGSRTNTEAFFGQGTRLTVV.

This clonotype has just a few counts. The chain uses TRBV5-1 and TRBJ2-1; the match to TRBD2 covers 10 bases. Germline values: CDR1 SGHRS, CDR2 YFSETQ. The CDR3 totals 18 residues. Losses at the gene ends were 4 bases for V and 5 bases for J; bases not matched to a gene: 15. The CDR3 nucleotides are TGCGCCAGCAGCACTCCCCAACTCCGGACTAGCGGAAACAATGAGCAGTTCTTC. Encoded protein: CASSTPQLRTSGNNEQFF.

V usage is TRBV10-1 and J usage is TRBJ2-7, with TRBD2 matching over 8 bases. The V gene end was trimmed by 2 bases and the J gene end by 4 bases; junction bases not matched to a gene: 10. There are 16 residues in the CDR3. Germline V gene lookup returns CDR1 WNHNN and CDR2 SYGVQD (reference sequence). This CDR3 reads CASSEGSGRRIYEQYF. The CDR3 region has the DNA TGCGCCAGCAGTGAGGGGAGCGGGAGAAGGATTTACGAGCAGTACTTC.

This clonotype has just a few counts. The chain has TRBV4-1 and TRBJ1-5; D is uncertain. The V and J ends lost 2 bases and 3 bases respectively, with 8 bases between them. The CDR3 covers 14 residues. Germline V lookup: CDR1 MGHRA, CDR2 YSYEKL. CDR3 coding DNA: TGCGCCAGCAGCCAATTAACAGTCAATCAGCCCCAGCATTTT. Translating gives CASSQLTVNQPQHF.

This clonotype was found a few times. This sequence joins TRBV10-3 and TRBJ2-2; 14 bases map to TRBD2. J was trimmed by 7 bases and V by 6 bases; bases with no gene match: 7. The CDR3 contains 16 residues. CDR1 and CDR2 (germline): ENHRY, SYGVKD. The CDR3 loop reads CAIRPGLAGVIGELFF. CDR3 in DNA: TGTGCCATCAGACCGGGACTAGCGGGAGTCATCGGGGAGCTGTTTTTT.

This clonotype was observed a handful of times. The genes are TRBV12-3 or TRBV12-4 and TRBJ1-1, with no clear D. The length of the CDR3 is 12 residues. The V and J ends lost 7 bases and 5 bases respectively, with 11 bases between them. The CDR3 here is CASNWLGTEAFF. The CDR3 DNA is TGTGCCAGCAACTGGTTAGGAACTGAAGCTTTCTTT.

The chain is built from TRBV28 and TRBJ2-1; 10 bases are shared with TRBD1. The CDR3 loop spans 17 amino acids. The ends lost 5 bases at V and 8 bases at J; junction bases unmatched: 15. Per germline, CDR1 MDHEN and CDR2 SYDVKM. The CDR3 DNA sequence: TGTGCCAGCAGTCTATTGACCGGGACAGGGGAACGCGATGAGCAGTTCTTC. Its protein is CASSLLTGTGERDEQFF.

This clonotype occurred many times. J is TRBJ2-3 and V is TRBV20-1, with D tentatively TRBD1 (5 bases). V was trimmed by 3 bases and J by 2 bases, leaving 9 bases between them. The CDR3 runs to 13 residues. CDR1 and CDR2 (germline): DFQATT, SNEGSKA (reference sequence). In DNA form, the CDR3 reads TGCAGTGCTAGGGACACTTACACAGATACGCAGTATTTT. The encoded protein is CSARDTYTDTQYF.

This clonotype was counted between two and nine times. For the CDR3, the DNA is TGTGCCAGCAGCCAAGATTCTGCAGATACGCAGTATTTT. It yields the protein CASSQDSADTQYF. The V call is TRBV3-1, the J call TRBJ2-3; no clear D. Germline values: CDR1 LGHDT, CDR2 YNNKEL (reference sequence). This CDR3 is 13 amino acids long. V dropped 0 bases and J dropped 4 bases, with 5 bases sitting between them.

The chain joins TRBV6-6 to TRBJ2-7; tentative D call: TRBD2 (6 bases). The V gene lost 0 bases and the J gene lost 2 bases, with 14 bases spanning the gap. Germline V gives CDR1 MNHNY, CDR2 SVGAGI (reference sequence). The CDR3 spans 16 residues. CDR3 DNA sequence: TGTGCCAGCAGTTACTCGGGACTTCCTTCCGCCTACGAGCAGTACTTC. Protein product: CASSYSGLPSAYEQYF.